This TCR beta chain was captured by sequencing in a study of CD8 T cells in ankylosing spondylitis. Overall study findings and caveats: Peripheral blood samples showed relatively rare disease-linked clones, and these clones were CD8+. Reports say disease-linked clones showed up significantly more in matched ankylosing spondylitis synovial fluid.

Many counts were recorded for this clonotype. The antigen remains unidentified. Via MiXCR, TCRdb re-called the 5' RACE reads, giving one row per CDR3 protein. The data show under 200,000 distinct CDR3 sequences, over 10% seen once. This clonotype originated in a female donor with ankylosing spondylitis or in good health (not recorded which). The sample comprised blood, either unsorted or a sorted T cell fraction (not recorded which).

Here the CDR3 DNA reads TGTGCCAGCAGCTTCGGCATCTCCTACGAGCAGTACTTC. Protein: CASSFGISYEQYF. The chain combines TRBV11-3 with TRBJ2-7; D is unresolved. Germline V gives CDR1 SGHNT, CDR2 YENEEA. The CDR3 is 13 amino acids. Trimming took off 3 bases at V and 0 bases at J, with 6 bases between the two ends.